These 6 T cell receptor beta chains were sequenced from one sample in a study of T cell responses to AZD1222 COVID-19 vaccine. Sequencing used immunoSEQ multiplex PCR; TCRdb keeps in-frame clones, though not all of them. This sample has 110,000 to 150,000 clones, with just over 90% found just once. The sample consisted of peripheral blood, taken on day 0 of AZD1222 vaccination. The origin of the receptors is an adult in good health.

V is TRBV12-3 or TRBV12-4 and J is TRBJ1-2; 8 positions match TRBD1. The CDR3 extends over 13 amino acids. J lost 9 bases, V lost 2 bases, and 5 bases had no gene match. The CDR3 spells CASSLRTGTRYTF. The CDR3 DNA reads TGTGCCAGCAGTTTAAGGACAGGGACCCGCTACACCTTC.

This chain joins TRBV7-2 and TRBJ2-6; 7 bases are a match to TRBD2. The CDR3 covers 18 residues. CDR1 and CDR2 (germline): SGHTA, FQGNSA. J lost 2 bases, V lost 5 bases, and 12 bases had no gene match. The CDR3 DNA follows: TGTGCCAGCAGCCTTAGGGGAGGGTCGAAGGCTGGGGCCAACGTCCTGACTTTC. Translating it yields CASSLRGGSKAGANVLTF.

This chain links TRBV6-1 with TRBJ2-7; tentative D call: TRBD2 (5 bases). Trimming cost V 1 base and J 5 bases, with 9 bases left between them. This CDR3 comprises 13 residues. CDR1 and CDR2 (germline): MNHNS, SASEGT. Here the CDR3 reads CASSEGGIHEQYF. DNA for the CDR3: TGTGCCAGCAGTGAAGGAGGGATCCACGAGCAGTACTTC.

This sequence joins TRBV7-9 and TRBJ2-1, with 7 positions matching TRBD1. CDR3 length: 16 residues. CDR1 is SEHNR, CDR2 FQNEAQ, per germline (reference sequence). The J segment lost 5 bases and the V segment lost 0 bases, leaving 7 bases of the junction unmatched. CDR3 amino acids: CASSLAPGQLHNEQFF. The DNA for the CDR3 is TGTGCCAGCAGCTTAGCCCCGGGACAGCTTCACAATGAGCAGTTCTTC.

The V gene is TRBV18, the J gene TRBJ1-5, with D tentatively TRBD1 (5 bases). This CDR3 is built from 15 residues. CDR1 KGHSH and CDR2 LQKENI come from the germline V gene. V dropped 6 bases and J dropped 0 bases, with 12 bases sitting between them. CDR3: CASSPTVNSNQPQHF. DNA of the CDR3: TGTGCCAGCTCGCCGACAGTTAATAGCAATCAGCCCCAGCATTTT.

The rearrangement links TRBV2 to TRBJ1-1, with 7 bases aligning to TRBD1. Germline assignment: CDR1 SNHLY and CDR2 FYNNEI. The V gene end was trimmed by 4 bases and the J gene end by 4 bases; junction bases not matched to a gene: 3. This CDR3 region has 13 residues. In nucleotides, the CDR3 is TGTGCCAGCAGTGTGACAGGGAGCACTGAAGCTTTCTTT. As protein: CASSVTGSTEAFF.